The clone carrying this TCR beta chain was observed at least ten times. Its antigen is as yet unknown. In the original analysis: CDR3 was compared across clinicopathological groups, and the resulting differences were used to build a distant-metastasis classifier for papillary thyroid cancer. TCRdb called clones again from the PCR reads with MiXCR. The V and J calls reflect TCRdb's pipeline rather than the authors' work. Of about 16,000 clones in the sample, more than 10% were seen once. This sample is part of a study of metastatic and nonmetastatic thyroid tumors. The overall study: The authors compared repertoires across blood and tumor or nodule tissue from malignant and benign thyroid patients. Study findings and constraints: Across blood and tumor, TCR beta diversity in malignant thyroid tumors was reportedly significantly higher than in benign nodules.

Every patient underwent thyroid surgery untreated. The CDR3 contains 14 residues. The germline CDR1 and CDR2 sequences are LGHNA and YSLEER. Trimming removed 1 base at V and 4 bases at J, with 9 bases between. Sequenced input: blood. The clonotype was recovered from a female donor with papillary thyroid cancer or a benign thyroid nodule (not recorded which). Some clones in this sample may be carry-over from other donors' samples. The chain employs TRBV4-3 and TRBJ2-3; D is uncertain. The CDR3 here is CASSQGVQADTQYF. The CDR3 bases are TGCGCCAGCAGCCAAGGGGTCCAGGCAGATACGCAGTATTTT.